Following are 26 T cell receptor beta chains from one sample sequenced in a study of blood T cell repertoires in COVID-19. TCRdb keeps only in-frame clones here, not all; method: immunoSEQ multiplex PCR. The data contain around 260,000 clones, 80% to 90% of them singletons. Sequencing used PBMCs or T cells enriched from blood (not recorded which). All receptors derive from a young man with acute COVID-19.

V is TRBV5-1 and J is TRBJ1-4; a possible D gene is TRBD1 (5 bases). V was trimmed by 4 bases and J by 4 bases, leaving 20 bases between them. The germline V gene encodes CDR1 SGHRS and CDR2 YFSETQ. The CDR3 consists of 17 residues. The CDR3 DNA follows: TGCGCCAGCAGCCTATTCCCGGTCGGGGGTTATAATGAAAAACTGTTTTTT. As protein: CASSLFPVGGYNEKLFF.

The CDR3 spells CASSSGGAANNEQFF. The CDR3 DNA reads as TGTGCCAGTAGTTCTGGGGGGGCGGCAAACAATGAGCAGTTCTTC. The chain joins TRBV19 to TRBJ2-1; a weak D match, TRBD2 (7 bases). This CDR3 region has 15 residues. Germline CDR1 reads LNHDA; CDR2 reads SQIVND (reference sequence). The V gene lost 5 bases and the J gene lost 5 bases, with 16 bases spanning the gap.

The chain recombines TRBV19 with TRBJ1-3; perhaps TRBD1 as D (5 bases). This CDR3 is 15 amino acids long. Trimming shortened V by 1 base and J by 0 bases, and 7 bases separated the two germline ends. Per the germline V gene, CDR1 is LNHDA and CDR2 is SQIVND (reference sequence). CDR3 DNA sequence: TGTGCCAGTAGTATAGGGGGCCTCTCTGGAAACACCATATATTTT. Its protein product is CASSIGGLSGNTIYF.

V gene TRBV13 combines with J gene TRBJ1-6, with 7 positions matching TRBD1. CDR3 length: 17 amino acids. With V trimmed by 5 bases and J by 6 bases, 13 bases remained unmatched. Germline values: CDR1 PRHDT, CDR2 FYEKMQ (reference sequence). This chain's CDR3 is CASSPARQGVSNSPLHF. For the CDR3, the DNA is TGTGCCAGCAGCCCCGCCCGCCAGGGGGTTAGTAATTCACCCCTCCACTTT.

The rearrangement uses TRBV7-9 and TRBJ2-2; no clear D. CDR1 and CDR2 (germline): SEHNR, FQNEAQ (reference sequence). The V and J ends lost 5 bases and 6 bases respectively, with 10 bases between them. The CDR3 runs to 13 residues. In DNA form, the CDR3 reads TGTGCCAGCAGCCCCGGTCGTTCCGGGGAGCTGTTTTTT. Translating gives CASSPGRSGELFF. Variable domain in full (rest from reference TRBV7-9 and TRBJ2-2): DTGVSQNPRHKITKRGQNVTFRCDPISEHNRLYWYRQTLGQGPEFLTYFQNEAQLEKSRLLSDRFSAERPKGSFSTLEIQRTEQGDSAMYLCASSPGRSGELFFGEGSRLTVL.

The chain couples TRBV6-5 to TRBJ2-7; D may be TRBD1 (5 bases). Per germline, CDR1 MNHEY and CDR2 SVGAGI. V gave up 6 bases and J gave up 7 bases, with 13 bases separating them. The CDR3 extends over 12 amino acids. This CDR3 is CASRTGGKEQYV. CDR3 DNA sequence: TGTGCCAGCAGAACAGGTGGCAAGGAGCAGTACGTC.

The chain links TRBV6-5 to TRBJ2-2; TRBD1 matches at 7 bases. V shed 7 bases and J 6 bases; nucleotides not matched to a gene: 11. Per the germline V gene, CDR1 is MNHEY and CDR2 is SVGAGI. The CDR3 loop spans 15 amino acids. This chain's CDR3 is CASTLGQAWAGELFF. CDR3 in DNA: TGTGCCAGCACTTTAGGACAGGCCTGGGCCGGGGAGCTGTTTTTT.

J is TRBJ1-2 and V is TRBV2; the match to TRBD1 covers 7 bases. This CDR3 contains 13 residues. V was pared by 2 bases and J by 8 bases, with 5 bases of the junction left unmatched. CDR1 is SNHLY and CDR2 is FYNNEI in the germline V gene. CDR3 in DNA: TGTGCCAGCAGTGAATACAGGGGTAACGGCTACACCTTC. Protein: CASSEYRGNGYTF.

The chain carries TRBV5-1 and TRBJ1-5; TRBD1 agrees at 8 bases. Unmatched junction bases numbered 5, after V lost 2 bases and J lost 4 bases. The CDR3 has 15 residues. CDR1 SGHRS and CDR2 YFSETQ come from the germline V gene. CDR3 sequence (DNA): TGCGCCAGCAGCTTAAAAGACAGGGGAAATCAGCCCCAGCATTTT. This gives the protein CASSLKDRGNQPQHF.

The chain has TRBV2 and TRBJ2-7, with 7 positions matching TRBD2. This CDR3 spans 13 amino acids. CDR1 is SNHLY and CDR2 is FYNNEI in the germline V gene. V was pared by 6 bases and J by 6 bases, with 8 bases of the junction left unmatched. The CDR3 sequence: CASRLPPGGEQYV. The CDR3 nucleotides read TGTGCCAGCAGACTTCCTCCGGGGGGCGAGCAGTACGTC.

The chain employs TRBV6-5 and TRBJ2-5, with 7 nucleotides matching TRBD2. This CDR3 comprises 15 residues. Germline V CDR1 and CDR2: MNHEY, SVGAGI. J gave up 5 bases and V 2 bases, and 8 bases lay outside the gene matches. CDR3 coding DNA: TGTGCCAGCAGTTACAGTACGGGAGGAGGGGAGACCCAGTACTTC. Translating it yields CASSYSTGGGETQYF.

V usage is TRBV6-2 or TRBV6-3 and J usage is TRBJ2-7; TRBD2 might be the D (5 bases). V shed 5 bases and J shed 0 bases, with 11 bases lying between them. Per the germline V gene, CDR1 is MNHEY and CDR2 is SVGEGT. The CDR3 extends over 14 amino acids. CDR3 loop: CASSPEESSYEQYV. The DNA for the CDR3 is TGTGCCAGCAGTCCGGAGGAGAGCTCCTACGAGCAGTACGTC.

This clone was counted a single time. This chain connects TRBV4-3 to TRBJ1-2; no clear D gene. The CDR3 loop spans 14 amino acids. V lost 0 bases and J lost 4, with 9 bases in between. The germline V gene encodes CDR1 LGHNA and CDR2 YSLEER. The CDR3 here is CASSQEVHSYGYTF. The CDR3, as DNA: TGCGCCAGCAGCCAAGAAGTGCACTCCTATGGCTACACCTTC.

This chain uses TRBV7-3 with TRBJ2-2, with D possibly matching TRBD2 (5 bases). V dropped 4 bases and J dropped 0 bases, with 12 bases sitting between them. Per germline, CDR1 SGHTA and CDR2 FQGTGA. This CDR3 has 16 amino acids. In nucleotides, the CDR3 is TGTGCCAGCAGCTCTACGGCGGGCGCGAACACCGGGGAGCTGTTTTTT. Translating gives CASSSTAGANTGELFF.

The chain joins TRBV6-4 to TRBJ2-3; TRBD2 aligns across 7 bases. From germline, CDR1 is MRHNA and CDR2 SNTAGT. This CDR3 region has 15 residues. Germline trimming cut 3 bases from V and 7 bases from J; bases unmatched to any gene: 10. The CDR3 sequence: CASSESGGAGYTQYF. The CDR3 nucleotides read TGTGCCAGCAGTGAATCCGGAGGAGCGGGATATACGCAGTATTTT.

This chain connects TRBV5-6 to TRBJ2-1, with 7 bases identical to TRBD2. The CDR3 length is 17 residues. Germline V gives CDR1 SGHDT, CDR2 YYEEEE. V shed 0 bases, J shed 0 bases, and the junction held 6 bases outside the gene matches. CDR3 in DNA: TGTGCCAGCAGCTTGGGGCTAGCGGCAAGCTCCTACAATGAGCAGTTCTTC. It specifies CASSLGLAASSYNEQFF.

This chain connects TRBV28 to TRBJ1-1; 7 nucleotides match TRBD1. Germline CDR1 MDHEN, CDR2 SYDVKM. The CDR3 has 14 residues. The V segment lost 5 bases and the J segment 5 bases; nucleotides outside the gene matches: 8. CDR3 sequence (DNA): TGTGCCAGCAGTCCCCTTAAGGGGGCGACTGAAGCTTTCTTT. Translating gives CASSPLKGATEAFF.

The chain joins TRBV28 to TRBJ1-1; no firm D call. In germline, CDR1 is MDHEN, CDR2 SYDVKM. Trimming took 5 bases from V and 2 from J, leaving 9 bases between them. The CDR3 is 13 residues long. The CDR3 DNA sequence: TGTGCCAGCAGTCTCATACTTAACACTGAAGCTTTCTTT. Protein sequence: CASSLILNTEAFF.

The genes are TRBV6-5 and TRBJ1-4; D is undetermined. CDR1 and CDR2 from the germline V gene are MNHEY and SVGAGI. There are 14 residues in the CDR3. Trimming removed 1 base at V and 9 bases at J, with 12 bases between. Written as DNA, the CDR3 is TGTGCCAGCAGTTACTTGAAGTCCGGTCAAAAACTGTTTTTT. Translated, it gives CASSYLKSGQKLFF.

The chain is built from TRBV11-3 and TRBJ2-6; D unresolved. CDR1 is SGHNT, CDR2 YENEEA, per germline. With 2 bases removed from V and 0 bases from J, the gap between germline ends came to 8 bases. The CDR3 totals 16 residues. As DNA, the CDR3 is TGTGCCAGCAGCTTATTTAGCCACTCTGGGGCCAACGTCCTGACTTTC. This encodes CASSLFSHSGANVLTF.

This chain uses TRBV27 with TRBJ1-4; D is perhaps TRBD1 (6 bases). Per germline, CDR1 MNHEY and CDR2 SMNVEV (reference sequence). The CDR3 has 15 amino acids. V lost 6 bases and J 6 bases, leaving 17 bases between the germline ends. The CDR3 here is CASRYNRVGDEKLFF. CDR3 sequence (DNA): TGTGCCAGCAGATACAACAGGGTGGGAGATGAAAAACTGTTTTTT.

The chain recombines TRBV13 with TRBJ1-2; D ambiguous. The CDR3 spans 13 residues. V lost 4 bases, J lost 4 bases, and 10 bases lay in between. The germline V gene has CDR1 PRHDT and CDR2 FYEKMQ (reference sequence). The CDR3 bases are TGTGCCAGCAGCTCCACGGGTCTCTATGGCTACACCTTC. This encodes CASSSTGLYGYTF.

This sequence joins TRBV6-2 or TRBV6-3 and TRBJ2-7, with 9 bases matching TRBD1. This CDR3 is 14 amino acids long. Germline CDR1 MNHEY, CDR2 SVGEGT. V lost 5 bases to trimming and J lost 5 bases; unmatched junction nucleotides: 7. The CDR3 DNA is TGTGCCAGCAGTCGGACAGGGGAGTTTGACGAGCAGTACGTC. This sequence encodes CASSRTGEFDEQYV.

This clone came up once. The chain has TRBV2 and TRBJ1-1, with 9 nucleotides matching TRBD1. Germline V CDR1 and CDR2: SNHLY, FYNNEI. The CDR3 covers 18 residues. V lost 7 bases to trimming and J lost 0 bases; unmatched junction nucleotides: 15. The CDR3 coding sequence is TGTGCCAGCATCATGAAGGAACTGGACAGGGGTCTGAACACTGAAGCTTTCTTT. Protein: CASIMKELDRGLNTEAFF.

The chain links TRBV6-4 to TRBJ2-1; no definite D call. Germline-derived CDR1 and CDR2 are MRHNA and SNTAGT. This CDR3 has 13 residues. Trimming shortened V by 0 bases and J by 8 bases, and 8 bases separated the two germline ends. The CDR3 here is CASSDSEEDEQFF. The CDR3 bases are TGTGCCAGCAGTGACTCGGAAGAGGATGAGCAGTTCTTC.

This sequence joins TRBV4-1 and TRBJ2-1; D perhaps matches TRBD1 (6 bases). Looked up from germline, CDR1 is MGHRA and CDR2 is YSYEKL. V was pared by 4 bases and J by 5 bases, with 15 bases between. The CDR3 is 15 residues long. CDR3 nucleotide sequence: TGCGCCAGCAGCCTGGTACAGGGAATTGACAATGAGCAGTTCTTC. Translation: CASSLVQGIDNEQFF.